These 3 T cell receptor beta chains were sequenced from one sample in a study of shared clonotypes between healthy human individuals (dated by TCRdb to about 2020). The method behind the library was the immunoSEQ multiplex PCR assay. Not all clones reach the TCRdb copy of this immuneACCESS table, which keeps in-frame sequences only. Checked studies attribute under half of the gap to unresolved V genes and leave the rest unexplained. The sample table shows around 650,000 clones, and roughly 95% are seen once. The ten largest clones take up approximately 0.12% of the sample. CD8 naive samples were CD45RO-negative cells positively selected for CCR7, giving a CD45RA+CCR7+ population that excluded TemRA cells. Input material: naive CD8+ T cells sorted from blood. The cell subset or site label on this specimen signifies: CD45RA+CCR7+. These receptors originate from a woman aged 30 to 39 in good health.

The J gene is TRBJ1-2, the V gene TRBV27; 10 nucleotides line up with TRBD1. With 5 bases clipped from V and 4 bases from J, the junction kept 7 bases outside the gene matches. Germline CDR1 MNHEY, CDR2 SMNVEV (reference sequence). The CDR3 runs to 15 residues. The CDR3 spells CASSQDRGNPYGYTF. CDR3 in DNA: TGTGCCAGCAGTCAGGACAGGGGGAACCCCTATGGCTACACCTTC.

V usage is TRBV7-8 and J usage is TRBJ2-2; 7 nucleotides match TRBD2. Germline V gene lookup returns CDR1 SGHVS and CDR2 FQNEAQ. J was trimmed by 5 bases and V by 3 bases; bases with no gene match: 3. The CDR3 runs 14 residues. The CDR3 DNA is TGTGCCAGCAGCTTGGGAGGGCCTACCGGGGAGCTGTTTTTT. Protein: CASSLGGPTGELFF.

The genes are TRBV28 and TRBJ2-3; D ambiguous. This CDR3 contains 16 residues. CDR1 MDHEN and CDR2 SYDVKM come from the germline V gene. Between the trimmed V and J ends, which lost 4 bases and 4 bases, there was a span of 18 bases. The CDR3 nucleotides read TGTGCCAGCAGTTCCGGAAAGGCCGTGAATTCAGATACGCAGTATTTT. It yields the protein CASSSGKAVNSDTQYF.